The rows below give T cell receptor beta chains drawn from one sample of a study of graft-versus-host responses after intestinal transplantation. Only in-frame clones appear in the TCRdb table, and some are missing; sequencing was by immunoSEQ multiplex PCR. This table holds over 5,000 clones, 69% found once. The sequenced sample was ileum tissue, obtained about 300 days after intestinal transplant. The receptors come from a human patient who received an intestinal transplant, so some T cells may come from the graft donor. Each CDR3 is given with its conserved first and last residue. D genes are given only for firm matches. For some rows the clone size is stated as once, few or many, or as a class when expanded; others skip it.

abundance	j_gene	d_gene	v_gene	CDR3aa	CDR3nt
.	TRBJ1-1	.	TRBV25-1	CASTKGIWTEAFF	TGTGCCAGCACCAAGGGGATCTGGACTGAAGCTTTCTTT
.	TRBJ2-7	TRBD2	TRBV11-2	CASSPRTRGSYEQYF	TGTGCCAGCAGCCCTCGGACTAGAGGCTCCTACGAGCAGTACTTC
few	TRBJ2-5	.	TRBV4-1	CASSQTKMGAALETQYF	TGCGCCAGCAGCCAAACAAAGATGGGGGCTGCGTTGGAGACCCAGTACTTC
few	TRBJ2-6	.	TRBV5-8	CASSLQLSGANVLTF	TGTGCCAGCAGCCTACAGCTCTCTGGGGCCAACGTCCTGACTTTC
.	TRBJ2-7	TRBD2	TRBV5-4	CASRPGLAGGLQDEQYF	TGTGCCAGCAGGCCCGGACTAGCGGGAGGCCTCCAGGACGAGCAGTACTTC
.	TRBJ2-1	.	TRBV5-1	CASSPHDGGQFF	TGCGCCAGCAGCCCTCACGACGGGGGGCAGTTCTTC
.	TRBJ2-1	TRBD2	TRBV5-1	CASDWLLAGRGRQFF	TGCGCCAGCGATTGGTTACTAGCGGGAAGGGGGCGGCAGTTCTTC
.	TRBJ2-1	.	TRBV5-1	CASSLVFNEQFF	TGCGCCAGCAGCTTGGTATTCAATGAGCAGTTCTTC
few	TRBJ2-3	TRBD1	TRBV4-2	CASSQELGQNTDTQYF	TGTGCCAGCAGCCAAGAACTGGGACAGAACACAGATACGCAGTATTTT
.	TRBJ1-2	TRBD1	TRBV7-3	CASSRRDSGYTF	TGTGCCAGCAGCCGCCGGGACAGCGGCTACACCTTC
.	TRBJ1-3	.	TRBV30	CAWSERVGIAGNTIYF	TGTGCCTGGAGTGAAAGAGTAGGCATAGCTGGAAACACCATATATTTT
.	TRBJ2-1	.	TRBV18	CASSPLNEQFF	TGTGCCAGCTCACCTCTCAATGAGCAGTTCTTC
.	TRBJ1-2	.	TRBV28	CASSWGQPYGYTF	TGTGCCAGCAGTTGGGGACAACCCTATGGCTACACCTTC
once	TRBJ2-7	TRBD2	TRBV4-2	CASSQVTGLVSEQYF	TGTGCCAGCAGCCAAGTCACGGGACTAGTCAGCGAGCAGTACTTC
.	TRBJ2-2	.	TRBV19	CASSISDTGELFF	TGTGCCAGTAGTATTTCGGACACCGGGGAGCTGTTTTTT
.	TRBJ2-2	TRBD2	TRBV5-1	CASRLAGAGELFF	TGCGCCAGCAGACTAGCGGGAGCCGGGGAGCTGTTTTTT
.	TRBJ2-2	.	TRBV27	CASSPISTENTGELFF	TGTGCCAGCAGTCCTATCTCTACCGAGAACACCGGGGAGCTGTTTTTT
.	TRBJ1-4	.	TRBV11-2	CASSSRVVGREKLFF	TGTGCCAGCAGCTCTAGGGTTGTGGGGAGGGAAAAACTGTTTTTT
.	TRBJ2-2	TRBD2	TRBV5-8	CASSFGGRATGELFF	TGTGCCAGCAGCTTCGGTGGGAGGGCCACCGGGGAGCTGTTTTTT
.	TRBJ2-7	.	TRBV5-8	CASSFGTPNEQYF	TGTGCCAGCAGCTTCGGGACCCCCAACGAGCAGTACTTC
few	TRBJ2-7	.	TRBV7-2	CASSFRAASYEQYF	TGTGCCAGCAGCTTTCGAGCGGCCTCCTACGAGCAGTACTTC
.	TRBJ1-5	.	TRBV7-2	CASSLEGGNQPQHF	TGTGCCAGCAGCTTGGAAGGGGGCAATCAGCCCCAGCATTTT